These 29 T cell receptor beta chains share one sample of origin, sequenced in a study of cytomegalovirus exposure and HLA in healthy donors. The primer mix had 60 Vbeta and 13 Jbeta primers. Profiled with immunoSEQ multiplex PCR; TCRdb holds only in-frame clones, not every one. The data show about 180,000 clones, about four fifths seen once. The sequencing sample was made of PBMCs. The receptor source for this set is a male donor in good health and CMV-seronegative.

V and J are TRBV30 and TRBJ2-3; D uncertain. Deletions cut 0 bases from V and 1 base from J, with 11 bases between. The germline V gene has CDR1 GTSNPN and CDR2 SVGIG (reference sequence). There are 15 residues in the CDR3. The CDR3: CAWSVLRLGTDTQYF. CDR3 nucleotides: TGTGCCTGGAGTGTACTAAGGCTTGGCACAGATACGCAGTATTTT.

The chain couples TRBV9 to TRBJ2-1, with D tentatively TRBD2 (5 bases). The CDR3 covers 16 residues. The V and J ends lost 2 bases and 0 bases respectively, with 12 bases between them. Germline V CDR1 and CDR2: SGDLS, YYNGEE. The CDR3: CASSVLLGSSYNEQFF. The CDR3 DNA reads as TGTGCCAGCAGCGTCCTCCTTGGGAGCTCCTACAATGAGCAGTTCTTC.

The V call is TRBV6-1, the J call TRBJ1-2; 9 positions agree with TRBD1. From germline, CDR1 is MNHNS and CDR2 SASEGT. CDR3 size: 13 residues. Trimming removed 8 bases from V and 9 bases from J; junction bases left unmatched: 10. This chain's CDR3 is CASGRGTGLSYTF. Written as DNA, the CDR3 is TGTGCCAGCGGTAGGGGGACAGGGTTGAGCTACACCTTC.

The chain is built from TRBV7-2 and TRBJ1-2, with 9 bases that match TRBD1. The CDR3 consists of 14 residues. Germline CDR1 reads SGHTA; CDR2 reads FQGNSA. Losses at the gene ends were 5 bases for V and 4 bases for J; bases not matched to a gene: 5. CDR3 loop: CASSPVGQGYGYTF. In nucleotides, the CDR3 is TGTGCCAGCAGCCCCGTGGGACAGGGCTATGGCTACACCTTC.

The V call is TRBV28, the J call TRBJ2-1, with a possible D match to TRBD2 (6 bases). The CDR3 consists of 15 residues. V dropped 0 bases and J dropped 5 bases, with 11 bases sitting between them. Germline CDR1 and CDR2: MDHEN and SYDVKM. CDR3 sequence: CASSLWASANNEQFF. The CDR3, as DNA: TGTGCCAGCAGTTTATGGGCTAGCGCTAACAATGAGCAGTTCTTC.

The chain links TRBV15 to TRBJ2-7; 10 bases are shared with TRBD2. Trimming at V came to 3 bases and at J to 2 bases, leaving 10 bases not matched to a gene. CDR3 length: 17 amino acids. The germline V gene has CDR1 LNHNV and CDR2 YYDKDF (reference sequence). The CDR3 reads CATSSQGWTSGTYEQYF. For the CDR3, the DNA is TGTGCCACCAGCAGCCAGGGGTGGACTAGCGGAACCTACGAGCAGTACTTC.

The chain uses TRBV10-3 and TRBJ1-2, with TRBD1 matching over 8 bases. Germline V gives CDR1 ENHRY, CDR2 SYGVKD. The length of the CDR3 is 12 residues. With 10 bases clipped from V and 7 bases from J, the junction kept 8 bases outside the gene matches. CDR3 region: CASTGGSGGYTF. The CDR3 DNA reads TGTGCCAGCACAGGGGGTTCTGGTGGCTACACCTTC.

This clone came up a few times. The chain has TRBV6-1 and TRBJ1-6; 8 bases fit TRBD1. With 2 bases clipped from V and 9 bases from J, the junction kept 18 bases outside the gene matches. The CDR3 sequence is 19 residues long. Germline lookup yields CDR1 MNHNS and CDR2 SASEGT. The CDR3 here is CASSERRTGSTWFRSPLHF. CDR3 nucleotides: TGTGCCAGCAGTGAAAGAAGGACAGGGTCGACCTGGTTTCGTTCACCCCTCCACTTT.

The chain uses TRBV30 and TRBJ2-1; D is unclear. The germline V gene encodes CDR1 GTSNPN and CDR2 SVGIG (reference sequence). This CDR3 comprises 17 residues. V was pared by 4 bases and J by 0 bases, with 19 bases between. CDR3: CAWTPSFTVISYNEQFF. The CDR3 nucleotides read TGTGCCTGGACCCCCTCCTTTACAGTGATCTCCTACAATGAGCAGTTCTTC.

This rearrangement joins TRBV15 to TRBJ2-2; 9 bases agree with TRBD1. The V and J ends lost 5 bases and 4 bases, in that order; junction bases with no gene match: 2. The CDR3 is made up of 14 amino acids. CDR1 is LNHNV, CDR2 YYDKDF, per germline (reference sequence). CDR3 loop: CATSGTGFTGELFF. For the CDR3, the DNA is TGTGCCACCAGCGGGACAGGGTTCACCGGGGAGCTGTTTTTT. The whole variable domain, filled in from reference TRBV15 and TRBJ2-2, reads DAMVIQNPRYQVTQFGKPVTLSCSQTLNHNVMYWYQQKSSQAPKLLFHYYDKDFNNEADTPDNFQSRRPNTSFCFLDIRSPGLGDTAMYLCATSGTGFTGELFFGEGSRLTVL.

The chain combines TRBV9 with TRBJ2-1; 7 bases align to TRBD2. This CDR3 is built from 16 residues. Germline CDR1 reads SGDLS; CDR2 reads YYNGEE. Trimming cost V 4 bases and J 3 bases; bases outside gene matches: 10. This CDR3 reads CASSPRGRALYNEQFF. CDR3 DNA: TGTGCCAGCAGCCCCCGGGGGAGGGCCCTCTACAATGAGCAGTTCTTC.

The chain is built from TRBV6-1 and TRBJ1-5; 8 bases agree with TRBD1. The J segment lost 5 bases and the V segment lost 6 bases, leaving 9 bases of the junction unmatched. Germline V CDR1 and CDR2: MNHNS, SASEGT. CDR3 size: 15 residues. The CDR3 here is CASSPRTGWDQPQHF. CDR3 nucleotide sequence: TGTGCCAGCAGCCCCAGGACAGGGTGGGATCAGCCCCAGCATTTT.

This chain connects TRBV7-3 to TRBJ1-6, with a possible D match to TRBD1 (5 bases). This CDR3 contains 17 residues. Trimming stripped 1 base from V and 9 bases from J, with 19 bases between. Germline V gives CDR1 SGHTA, CDR2 FQGTGA. CDR3 nucleotides: TGTGCCAGCAGCTTAAATGGGGCTACTGAAATCGGTTCACCCCTCCACTTT. Amino acid sequence: CASSLNGATEIGSPLHF.

The CDR3 coding sequence is TGTGCCAGCAGCTGGGGGACTTTATCTAGCAATCAGCCCCAGCATTTT. It encodes CASSWGTLSSNQPQHF. The chain combines TRBV7-9 with TRBJ1-5; perhaps TRBD1 as D (5 bases). Germline-derived CDR1 and CDR2 are SEHNR and FQNEAQ (reference sequence). The CDR3 consists of 16 residues. Between the trimmed V and J ends, which lost 4 bases and 0 bases, there was a span of 13 bases.

This sequence joins TRBV19 and TRBJ2-6; D perhaps matches TRBD1 (5 bases). Germline V gives CDR1 LNHDA, CDR2 SQIVND (reference sequence). This CDR3 has 14 amino acids. The V and J ends lost 3 bases and 2 bases respectively, with 5 bases between them. CDR3 residues: CASSMDTGANVLTF. For the CDR3, the DNA is TGTGCCAGTAGTATGGACACTGGGGCCAACGTCCTGACTTTC. The full variable domain, completed using reference TRBV19 and TRBJ2-6, is DGGITQSPKYLFRKEGQNVTLSCEQNLNHDAMYWYRQDPGQGLRLIYYSQIVNDFQKGDIAEGYSVSREKKESFPLTVTSAQKNPTAFYLCASSMDTGANVLTFGAGSRLTVL.

V and J are TRBV6-6 and TRBJ1-5; 7 bases line up with TRBD1. Germline CDR1 reads MNHNY; CDR2 reads SVGAGI (reference sequence). Trimming took 6 bases from V and 3 from J; bases not matched to a gene: 8. The CDR3 sequence is 15 residues long. This CDR3 is CASRRGRGTNQPQHF. The CDR3 DNA reads as TGTGCCAGCAGACGGGGCAGGGGGACCAATCAGCCCCAGCATTTT.

This clone was seen only a few times. V usage is TRBV30 and J usage is TRBJ2-3, with 8 bases fitting TRBD2. In germline, CDR1 is GTSNPN, CDR2 SVGIG (reference sequence). The CDR3 extends over 16 amino acids. V dropped 2 bases and J dropped 6; count of bases not matched to a gene: 13. In nucleotides, the CDR3 is TGTGCCTGGAGTCGGGGCCTAGGAGCGGGAGAGGATACGCAGTATTTT. This encodes CAWSRGLGAGEDTQYF.

The V call is TRBV19, the J call TRBJ2-7; TRBD2 matches at 11 bases. Germline V lookup: CDR1 LNHDA, CDR2 SQIVND (reference sequence). With 7 bases clipped from V and 5 bases from J, the junction kept 10 bases outside the gene matches. The CDR3 is made up of 15 amino acids. The CDR3 region has the DNA TGTGCCAGTACCCTAACTAGCGGGAGAGGAAACGAGCAGTACTTC. It codes for CASTLTSGRGNEQYF.

The CDR3: CASSVALADRNEQFF. The CDR3 bases are TGTGCCAGCAGCGTAGCCCTAGCCGACCGGAATGAGCAGTTCTTC. V usage is TRBV9 and J usage is TRBJ2-1; TRBD2 might be the D (5 bases). Per germline, CDR1 SGDLS and CDR2 YYNGEE. CDR3 length equals 15 residues. The germline V and J ends were trimmed by 0 bases and 7 bases, with 14 bases remaining between them.

This chain links TRBV4-2 with TRBJ1-5, with TRBD1 matching 10 bases. V trimming: 4 bases; J trimming: 6 bases; junction bases outside the gene matches: 6. CDR1 and CDR2 from the germline V gene are LGHNA and YNFKEQ. The CDR3 spans 15 residues. For the CDR3, the DNA is TGTGCCAGCAGCCTCGGGACAGGGGAGGCTCAGCCCCAGCATTTT. It translates to CASSLGTGEAQPQHF.

CDR3 nucleotide sequence: TGTGCCAGCAGTTACCTTAGCGGTACTGGGGACACCATATATTTT. Amino acid sequence: CASSYLSGTGDTIYF. V gene TRBV6-5 combines with J gene TRBJ1-3; D unclear. Germline V gene lookup returns CDR1 MNHEY and CDR2 SVGAGI. The CDR3 extends over 15 amino acids. V lost 2 bases to trimming and J lost 8 bases, with 16 bases between them.

The rearrangement links TRBV6-5 to TRBJ2-7, with a weak D call TRBD1 (5 bases). The ends were cut back, 0 bases at V and 2 bases at J, with 11 bases in the middle. The CDR3 totals 15 residues. Germline V gene sequence: CDR1 MNHEY, CDR2 SVGAGI. The CDR3 DNA reads TGTGCCAGCAGTTACTCGATGGGGCCTCCCTACGAGCAGTACTTC. Protein sequence: CASSYSMGPPYEQYF.

V gene TRBV6-5 combines with J gene TRBJ2-7; TRBD1 aligns across 9 bases. J was trimmed by 9 bases and V by 7 bases; bases with no gene match: 7. The CDR3 runs to 12 residues. Germline V gene lookup returns CDR1 MNHEY and CDR2 SVGAGI. The CDR3 loop is CASTRTGGGQYF. The DNA of the CDR3 is TGTGCCAGCACCAGAACAGGGGGCGGGCAGTACTTC.

V usage is TRBV30 and J usage is TRBJ2-1, with 7 bases fitting TRBD2. With V trimmed by 5 bases and J by 4 bases, 11 bases remained unmatched. CDR3 length: 15 residues. The germline CDR1 and CDR2 sequences are GTSNPN and SVGIG (reference sequence). The CDR3 DNA reads as TGTGCCTGGGTCCGGTCTAGCGGCACTTACAATGAGCAGTTCTTC. This gives the protein CAWVRSSGTYNEQFF.

The rearrangement joins TRBV7-2 to TRBJ2-6; D ambiguous. Trimming took off 3 bases at V and 1 base at J, with 7 bases between the two ends. Germline V gene lookup returns CDR1 SGHTA and CDR2 FQGNSA. The CDR3 contains 15 residues. CDR3 nucleotide sequence: TGTGCCAGCAGCTTTACGGTATCTGGGGCCAACGTCCTGACTTTC. As protein: CASSFTVSGANVLTF.

CDR3 nucleotide sequence: TGTGCCAGCAGCGCGGGTTGGCCAAACACTGAAGCTTTCTTT. Protein product: CASSAGWPNTEAFF. The rearrangement joins TRBV27 to TRBJ1-1, with D unresolved. V lost 6 bases, J lost 2 bases, and 13 bases lay in between. The CDR3 runs 14 residues. The germline V gene encodes CDR1 MNHEY and CDR2 SMNVEV (reference sequence).

This chain uses TRBV25-1 with TRBJ2-1; D unresolved. The V end was cut by 2 bases, the J end by 6 bases, with 5 bases between. The CDR3 is 12 amino acids. Germline values: CDR1 MGHDK, CDR2 SYGVNS. In DNA, the CDR3 is TGTGCCAGCAGTGAACTTCTCAATGAGCAGTTCTTC. This encodes CASSELLNEQFF.

This clone showed up just a few times. J is TRBJ2-1 and V is TRBV28; 12 bases align to TRBD2. Germline-derived CDR1 and CDR2 are MDHEN and SYDVKM. The ends lost 6 bases at V and 4 bases at J; junction bases unmatched: 7. The CDR3 is made up of 16 amino acids. As DNA, the CDR3 is TGTGCCAGCAGCCCAACTAGCGGGAGGATTTACAATGAGCAGTTCTTC. As protein: CASSPTSGRIYNEQFF.

There are a few counts of this clone. V usage is TRBV7-8 and J usage is TRBJ2-7; no definite D call. Germline assignment: CDR1 SGHVS and CDR2 FQNEAQ. The CDR3 has 14 amino acids. V lost 7 bases and J lost 2, with 15 bases in between. CDR3 region: CASTFSGQPYEQYF. The DNA of the CDR3 is TGTGCCAGCACTTTTTCCGGTCAACCCTACGAGCAGTACTTC. Complete variable domain (other parts from reference TRBV7-8 and TRBJ2-7): GAGVSQSPRYKVAKRGQDVALRCDPISGHVSLFWYQQALGQGPEFLTYFQNEAQLDKSGLPSDRFFAERPEGSVSTLKIQRTQQEDSAVYLCASTFSGQPYEQYFGPGTRLTVT.